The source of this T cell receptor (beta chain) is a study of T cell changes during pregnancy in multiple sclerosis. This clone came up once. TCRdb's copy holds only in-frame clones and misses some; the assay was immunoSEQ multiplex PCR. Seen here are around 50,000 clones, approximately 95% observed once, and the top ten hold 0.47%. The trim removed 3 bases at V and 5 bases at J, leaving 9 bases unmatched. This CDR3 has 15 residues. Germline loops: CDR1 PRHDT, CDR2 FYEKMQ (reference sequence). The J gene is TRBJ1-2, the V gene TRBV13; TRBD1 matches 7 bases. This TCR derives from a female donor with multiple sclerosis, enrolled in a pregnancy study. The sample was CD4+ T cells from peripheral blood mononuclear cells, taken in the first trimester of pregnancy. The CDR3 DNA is TGTGCCAGCAGCTTTTGGGGGACAGATAATTATGGCTACACCTTC. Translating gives CASSFWGTDNYGYTF. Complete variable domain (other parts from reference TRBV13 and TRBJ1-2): AAGVIQSPRHLIKEKRETATLKCYPIPRHDTVYWYQQGPGQDPQFLISFYEKMQSDKGSIPDRFSAQQFSDYHSELNMSSLELGDSALYFCASSFWGTDNYGYTFGSGTRLTVV.